This T cell receptor beta chain was recorded in a study of T cells after yellow fever vaccination. Study background: Fractions with few cells were prepared using SMART-Seq v4 Ultra Low Input. Findings and caveats of the study: Subsequent booster samples again held most clones from primary vaccination (nearly 98% CD4, 85% to 90% CD8). Sorted repertoires could include abundant contaminating clonotypes from bulk cells.

This clonotype was counted between two and nine times. Its antigen is still unknown. CDR1 KGHDR and CDR2 SFDVKD come from the germline V gene. This CDR3 contains 13 residues. Deletions cut 5 bases from V and 2 bases from J, with 8 bases between. TCRdb re-called the 5' RACE reads with MiXCR, one entry per CDR3 protein. This table holds 300,000 to 350,000 distinct CDR3 sequences, roughly 8% found once. The material was PBMCs, obtained about 41 days after the first yellow fever vaccination. This clonotype was sampled from a man between 18 and 29 years old who received the YFV17D yellow fever vaccine. This chain links TRBV24-1 with TRBJ2-5; no firm D call. The CDR3 reads CATSVSSQETQYF. CDR3 DNA: TGTGCCACCAGTGTGTCTTCTCAAGAGACCCAGTACTTC.